This entry lists 5 T cell receptor beta chains sequenced from one sample in a study of human T cells and chemical hapten exposure. The time point was: patch test 1, 2 weeks after DPC sensitization. As to treatment: therapeutic diphenylcyclopropenone sensitization with weekly scalp DPC. TCRdb independently ran MiXCR on the RACE reads; one entry per CDR3 protein. The sample lists about 120,000 distinct CDR3 sequences, roughly 13% occurring once. The sample in question was whole blood, obtained in connection with sensitization to the hapten diphenylcyclopropenone (DPC). All receptors come from a man aged 18 to 30 with alopecia areata. Some clones in this sample may be carry-over from other donors' samples.

There are many counts of this clonotype. The V call is TRBV5-6, the J call TRBJ1-1; TRBD1 aligns across 7 bases. V gave up 0 bases and J gave up 3 bases; unmatched junction bases: 11. The CDR3 runs 17 residues. Germline loops: CDR1 SGHDT, CDR2 YYEEEE. The CDR3 here is CASSLVLSGQRYTEAFF. CDR3 DNA: TGTGCCAGCAGCTTGGTCTTGTCGGGACAGCGATACACTGAAGCTTTCTTT. Using reference TRBV5-6 and TRBJ1-1 for the parts outside the CDR3, the full variable domain is DAGVTQSPTHLIKTRGQQVTLRCSPKSGHDTVSWYQQALGQGPQFIFQYYEEEERQRGNFPDRFSGHQFPNYSSELNVNALLLGDSALYLCASSLVLSGQRYTEAFFGQGTRLTVV.

V is TRBV6-1 and J is TRBJ1-4, with D possibly being TRBD1 (5 bases). Trimming pared 1 base from V and 3 bases from J, leaving 12 bases between. Germline V CDR1 and CDR2: MNHNS, SASEGT. The CDR3 has 16 amino acids. The CDR3 sequence is CASSEESGLPNEKLFF. The CDR3 DNA is TGTGCCAGCAGTGAAGAATCAGGGTTGCCTAATGAAAAACTGTTTTTT.

This rearrangement joins TRBV11-3 to TRBJ2-3; perhaps TRBD2 as D (5 bases). Trimming shortened V by 1 base and J by 5 bases, and 7 bases separated the two germline ends. In germline, CDR1 is SGHNT, CDR2 YENEEA. This CDR3 comprises 13 residues. For the CDR3, the DNA is TGTGCCAGCAGCTTAGCGGGGATAGATACGCAGTATTTT. Protein sequence: CASSLAGIDTQYF.

The V and J genes are TRBV6-4 and TRBJ2-1; 8 bases are a match to TRBD1. CDR1 and CDR2 from the germline V gene are MRHNA and SNTAGT. CDR3 size: 11 residues. Trimming removed 6 bases from V and 10 bases from J; junction bases left unmatched: 2. In DNA form, the CDR3 reads TGTGCCAGCAGGGGACAGGCCGAGCAGTTCTTC. As protein: CASRGQAEQFF.

This sequence joins TRBV12-3 or TRBV12-4 and TRBJ2-1; TRBD1 matches at 7 bases. The V gene end was trimmed by 5 bases and the J gene end by 5 bases; junction bases not matched to a gene: 6. The CDR3 runs to 14 residues. The CDR3 coding sequence is TGTGCCAGCAGTCCGACCGGGACAGACAATGAGCAGTTCTTC. This encodes CASSPTGTDNEQFF.